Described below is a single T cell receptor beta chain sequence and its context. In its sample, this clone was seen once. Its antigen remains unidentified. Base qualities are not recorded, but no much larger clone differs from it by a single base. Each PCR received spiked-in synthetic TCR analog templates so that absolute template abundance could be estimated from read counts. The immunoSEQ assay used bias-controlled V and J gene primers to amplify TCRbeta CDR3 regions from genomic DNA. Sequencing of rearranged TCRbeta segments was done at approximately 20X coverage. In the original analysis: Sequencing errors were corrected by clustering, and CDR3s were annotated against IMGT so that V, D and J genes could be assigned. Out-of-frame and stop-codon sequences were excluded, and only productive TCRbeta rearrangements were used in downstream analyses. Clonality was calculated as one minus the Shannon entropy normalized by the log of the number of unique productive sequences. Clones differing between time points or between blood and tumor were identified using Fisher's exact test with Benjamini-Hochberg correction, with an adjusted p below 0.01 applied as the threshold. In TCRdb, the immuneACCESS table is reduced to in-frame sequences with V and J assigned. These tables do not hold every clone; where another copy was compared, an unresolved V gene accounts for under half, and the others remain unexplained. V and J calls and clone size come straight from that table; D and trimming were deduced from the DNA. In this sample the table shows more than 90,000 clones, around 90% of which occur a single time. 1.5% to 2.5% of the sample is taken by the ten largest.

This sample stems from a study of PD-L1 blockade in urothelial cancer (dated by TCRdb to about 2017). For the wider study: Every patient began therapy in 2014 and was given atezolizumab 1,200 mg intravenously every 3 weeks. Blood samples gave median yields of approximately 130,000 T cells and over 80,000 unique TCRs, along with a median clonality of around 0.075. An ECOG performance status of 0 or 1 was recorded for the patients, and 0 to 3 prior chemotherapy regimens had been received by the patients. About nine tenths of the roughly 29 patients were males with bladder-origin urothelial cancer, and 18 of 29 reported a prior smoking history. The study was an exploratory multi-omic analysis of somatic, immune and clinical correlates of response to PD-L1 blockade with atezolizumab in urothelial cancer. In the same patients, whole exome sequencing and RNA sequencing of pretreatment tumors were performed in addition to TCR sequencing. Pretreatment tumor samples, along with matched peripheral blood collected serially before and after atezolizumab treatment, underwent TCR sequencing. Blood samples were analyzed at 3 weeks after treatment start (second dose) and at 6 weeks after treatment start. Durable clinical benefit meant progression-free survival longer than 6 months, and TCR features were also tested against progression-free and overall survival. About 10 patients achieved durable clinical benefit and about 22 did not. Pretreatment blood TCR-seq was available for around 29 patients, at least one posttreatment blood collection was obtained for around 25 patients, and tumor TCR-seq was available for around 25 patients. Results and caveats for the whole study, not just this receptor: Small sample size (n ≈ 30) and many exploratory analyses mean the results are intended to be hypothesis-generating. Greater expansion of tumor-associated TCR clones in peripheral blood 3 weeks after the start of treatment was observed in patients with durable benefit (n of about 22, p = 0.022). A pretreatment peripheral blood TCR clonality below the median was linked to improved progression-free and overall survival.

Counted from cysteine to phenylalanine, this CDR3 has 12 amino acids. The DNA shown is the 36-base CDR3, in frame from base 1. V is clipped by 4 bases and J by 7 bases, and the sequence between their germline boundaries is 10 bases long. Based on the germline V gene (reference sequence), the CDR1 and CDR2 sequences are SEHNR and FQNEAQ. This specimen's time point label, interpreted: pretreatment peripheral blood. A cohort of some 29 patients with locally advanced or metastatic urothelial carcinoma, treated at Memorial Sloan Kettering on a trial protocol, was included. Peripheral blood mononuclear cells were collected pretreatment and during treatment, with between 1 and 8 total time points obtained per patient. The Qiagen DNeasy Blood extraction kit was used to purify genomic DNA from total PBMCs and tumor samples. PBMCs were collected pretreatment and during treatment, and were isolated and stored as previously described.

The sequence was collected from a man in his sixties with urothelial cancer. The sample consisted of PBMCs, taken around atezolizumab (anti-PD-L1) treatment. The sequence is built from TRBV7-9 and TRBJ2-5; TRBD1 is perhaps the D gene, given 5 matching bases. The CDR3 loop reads CASSSATGTQYF. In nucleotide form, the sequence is TGTGCCAGCAGCTCGGCCACAGGGACCCAGTACTTC. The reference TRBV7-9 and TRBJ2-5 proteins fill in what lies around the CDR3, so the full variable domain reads DTGVSQNPRHKITKRGQNVTFRCDPISEHNRLYWYRQTLGQGPEFLTYFQNEAQLEKSRLLSDRFSAERPKGSFSTLEIQRTEQGDSAMYLCASSSATGTQYFGPGTRLLVL.